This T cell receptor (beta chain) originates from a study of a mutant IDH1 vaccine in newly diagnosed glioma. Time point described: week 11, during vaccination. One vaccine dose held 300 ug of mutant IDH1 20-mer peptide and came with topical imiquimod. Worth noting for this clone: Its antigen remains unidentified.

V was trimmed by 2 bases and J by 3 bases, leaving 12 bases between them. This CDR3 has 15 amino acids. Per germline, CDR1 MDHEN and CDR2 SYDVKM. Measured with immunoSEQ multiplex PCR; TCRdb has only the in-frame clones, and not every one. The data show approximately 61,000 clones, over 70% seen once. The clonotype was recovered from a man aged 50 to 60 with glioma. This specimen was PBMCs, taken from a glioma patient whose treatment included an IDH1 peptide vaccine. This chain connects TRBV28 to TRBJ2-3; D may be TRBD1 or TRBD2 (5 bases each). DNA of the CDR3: TGTGCCAGCAGTTTAGGGGGTGGGGAGACAGATACGCAGTATTTT. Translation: CASSLGGGETDTQYF.